This TCR beta chain was recorded in a study of blood T cell repertoires in COVID-19. Across the study: Collection of acute and convalescent COVID-19 samples took place in the United States, Italy and Spain. The cDNA or gDNA used as material had been derived from T cells, B-cell-depleted T cells, or PBMCs.

The CDR3 contains 17 residues. V was clipped by 3 bases and J by 2 bases; unmatched bases: 8. CDR1 is LGHNA and CDR2 is YNFKEQ in the germline V gene. Authors' analysis steps: Amplification from reference gene primers served as the basis for estimated nucleated cell counts. Here immunoSEQ multiplex PCR was the method, and the copy in TCRdb shows in-frame clones only, minus some. V and J calls and clone size are those listed in that table; D and trimming were worked out from the DNA. This sample carries a few hundred thousand clones, about 91% of them seen once, and the ten largest clones take 1.2% to 1.5%.

The sequence came from a man older than 75 with acute or convalescent COVID-19. The chain couples TRBV4-2 to TRBJ2-2; 8 positions match TRBD2. Material: peripheral blood. CDR3 loop: CASSHSLAGANTGELFF. CDR3 nucleotides: TGTGCCAGCAGCCATTCTCTAGCGGGCGCAAACACCGGGGAGCTGTTTTTT.